The 14 T cell receptor beta chains below were found in one sample sequenced in a study of OX40 agonist ivuxolimab in advanced cancers. Assay used: immunoSEQ multiplex PCR; TCRdb lists only in-frame clones, some missing. The profile shows about 72,000 clones, 80% to 90% of them singletons. The sample consisted of CD4+ or CD8+ T cells sorted from blood, taken in a trial of the OX40 agonist ivuxolimab. Source of these receptors: an adult with an advanced solid tumor such as melanoma, head and neck, liver or kidney cancer.

This clone has only one observation. CDR3 protein: CASSLSHGEQYF. The DNA of the CDR3 is TGTGCCAGCAGCCTCTCACACGGCGAGCAGTACTTC. The V gene is TRBV7-8, the J gene TRBJ2-7; unclear D gene. Looked up from germline, CDR1 is SGHVS and CDR2 is FQNEAQ. This CDR3 has 12 amino acids. V was trimmed by 5 bases and J by 6 bases, leaving 11 bases between them.

The chain joins TRBV20-1 to TRBJ1-4; D call uncertain. The CDR3 has 11 amino acids. V dropped 3 bases and J dropped 7 bases, with 6 bases sitting between them. Germline assignment: CDR1 DFQATT and CDR2 SNEGSKA (reference sequence). Written as DNA, the CDR3 is TGCAGTGCTAGGATCGCTGAAAAACTGTTTTTT. It is translated as CSARIAEKLFF.

The genes are TRBV11-2 and TRBJ2-1; 7 bases match TRBD1. Germline V gives CDR1 SGHAT, CDR2 FQNNGV. V was clipped by 1 base and J by 0 bases; unmatched bases: 3. The CDR3 contains 16 residues. The CDR3 region has the DNA TGTGCCAGCAGCTTAGCGGCAGGGGGCTCCTACAATGAGCAGTTCTTC. Translated: CASSLAAGGSYNEQFF.

The chain carries TRBV19 and TRBJ2-5; possible D gene TRBD2, 6 bases. Deletions cut 7 bases from V and 5 bases from J, with 14 bases between. This CDR3 spans 13 amino acids. The germline gives CDR1 LNHDA, CDR2 SQIVND (reference sequence). Written as DNA, the CDR3 is TGTGCCAGTACGGGCAGGGCGGGGGAGACCCAGTACTTC. It translates to CASTGRAGETQYF.

The genes are TRBV11-3 and TRBJ1-1; D is uncertain. The germline V and J ends were trimmed by 5 bases and 5 bases, with 12 bases remaining between them. CDR3 size: 13 residues. Germline V gives CDR1 SGHNT, CDR2 YENEEA. The CDR3 DNA reads as TGTGCCAGCAGCCGGGAGATTGGTACTGAAGCTTTCTTT. This gives the protein CASSREIGTEAFF.

The CDR3 DNA sequence: TGTGCCAGCAGCCTGGGCAGGGGGAACACTGAAGCTTTCTTT. Its protein is CASSLGRGNTEAFF. This sequence joins TRBV27 and TRBJ1-1; D perhaps matches TRBD1 (6 bases). This CDR3 is 14 amino acids long. The germline gives CDR1 MNHEY, CDR2 SMNVEV (reference sequence). The ends were cut back, 6 bases at V and 1 base at J, with 12 bases in the middle.

The chain uses TRBV4-1 and TRBJ2-7, with a possible D match to TRBD2 (6 bases). The CDR3 has 16 residues. Trimming removed 0 bases from V and 2 bases from J, with 14 bases in between. Germline V gene sequence: CDR1 MGHRA, CDR2 YSYEKL. This chain's CDR3 is CASSQEWGLAAYEQYF. The CDR3 DNA reads as TGCGCCAGCAGCCAAGAATGGGGCTTAGCGGCCTACGAGCAGTACTTC.

The chain links TRBV5-1 to TRBJ2-6; TRBD1 matches 11 bases. The trim removed 5 bases at V and 1 base at J, leaving 5 bases unmatched. The CDR3 has 17 residues. Germline CDR1 is SGHRS and CDR2 is YFSETQ. For the CDR3, the DNA is TGCGCCAGCAGGACCGGGACAGGGGGTTCTGGGGCCAACGTCCTGACTTTC. This gives the protein CASRTGTGGSGANVLTF.

J is TRBJ1-6 and V is TRBV28; 8 bases are a match to TRBD1. The CDR3 extends over 17 amino acids. Looked up from germline, CDR1 is MDHEN and CDR2 is SYDVKM. The V segment lost 1 base and the J segment 2 bases; nucleotides outside the gene matches: 4. CDR3 DNA: TGTGCCAGCAGTTTATTCCCGGGACAGGCCTATAATTCACCCCTCCACTTT. This sequence encodes CASSLFPGQAYNSPLHF.

Worth noting for this clone: A read error may account for a junction end that differs from germline. The rearrangement uses TRBV7-2 and TRBJ2-4, with D perhaps assigned TRBD1 or TRBD2 (6 bases each). CDR3 size: 13 residues. Per the germline V gene, CDR1 is SGHTA and CDR2 is FQGNSA. CDR3 in DNA: TGTGCCAGCAGCCTACAGGGCCGGGGGCTTAGGGACTTC. It is translated as CASSLQGRGLRDF.

This rearrangement joins TRBV5-1 to TRBJ2-1; no definite D call. The CDR3 extends over 16 amino acids. Germline V gives CDR1 SGHRS, CDR2 YFSETQ. V was trimmed by 4 bases and J by 0 bases, leaving 14 bases between them. The CDR3 region has the DNA TGCGCCAGCAGCCCTGGGGATCTGGGCTCCTACAATGAGCAGTTCTTC. Amino acid sequence: CASSPGDLGSYNEQFF.

This clone was seen a single time. This chain links TRBV19 with TRBJ2-7; D ambiguous. The germline CDR1 and CDR2 sequences are LNHDA and SQIVND (reference sequence). The V end was cut by 6 bases, the J end by 2 bases, with 17 bases between. The CDR3 extends over 15 amino acids. CDR3 nucleotides: TGTGCCAGTAGACTATCCCTCCCTGGGGCCTACGAGCAGTACTTC. Amino acids: CASRLSLPGAYEQYF.

The chain employs TRBV7-8 and TRBJ2-7; D not certain. CDR3 size: 14 residues. With 1 base removed from V and 6 bases from J, the gap between germline ends came to 13 bases. Per germline, CDR1 SGHVS and CDR2 FQNEAQ. CDR3 nucleotide sequence: TGTGCCAGCAGCTTAGTCGGGTTCAGAGGCGAGCAGTACTTC. Its protein product is CASSLVGFRGEQYF.

The V and J genes are TRBV7-6 and TRBJ1-1; D is unclear. The germline V gene has CDR1 SGHVS and CDR2 FNYEAQ. With 5 bases removed from V and 0 bases from J, the gap between germline ends came to 13 bases. The CDR3 is made up of 15 amino acids. The CDR3 protein is CASSQDHQMNTEAFF. The CDR3 nucleotides read TGTGCCAGCAGCCAAGACCACCAAATGAACACTGAAGCTTTCTTT. The whole variable domain, remainder taken from reference TRBV7-6 and TRBJ1-1, is GAGVSQSPRYKVTKRGQDVALRCDPISGHVSLYWYRQALGQGPEFLTYFNYEAQQDKSGLPNDRFSAERPEGSISTLTIQRTEQRDSAMYRCASSQDHQMNTEAFFGQGTRLTVV.